A single sample gave rise to the 23 T cell receptor beta chains below, sequenced in a study of naive and memory T cell subsets. The beta constant-region primer was an equimolar mix of two oligonucleotides covering TRBC1 and TRBC2. The ligated cDNA underwent four PCR rounds using SP2 and nested alpha and beta constant-region primers. A single record per CDR3 protein comes from TCRdb applying MiXCR to the UMI-ligation and nested PCR reads. In the table there are around 29,000 distinct CDR3 sequences, 18% of which are singletons. Sample: effector memory CD4+ T cells from blood. Subset: effector memory, CD45RA- CD27-. These receptors were collected from a human donor in good health.

Only a few counts were recorded for this clonotype. The chain recombines TRBV20-1 with TRBJ1-2; D gene uncertain. Trimming pared 7 bases from V and 2 bases from J, leaving 11 bases between. This CDR3 is built from 12 residues. Germline values: CDR1 DFQATT, CDR2 SNEGSKA (reference sequence). The CDR3 nucleotides read TGCAGTGGCGGAGCGATGAACTATGGCTACACCTTC. Residues: CSGGAMNYGYTF.

The V gene is TRBV2, the J gene TRBJ2-2; maybe TRBD2 (6 bases). This CDR3 is built from 15 residues. The V end lost 10 bases, the J end lost 0 bases, and 15 bases lay between the germline ends. Germline CDR1 reads SNHLY; CDR2 reads FYNNEI. CDR3 in amino acids: CATRRGTANTGELFF. The CDR3 DNA sequence: TGTGCCACGAGGCGGGGCACCGCGAACACCGGGGAGCTGTTTTTT.

A few counts support this clonotype. This sequence joins TRBV29-1 and TRBJ2-7; either TRBD1 or TRBD2 may supply D (5 bases each). This CDR3 contains 14 residues. Germline V gene sequence: CDR1 SQVTM, CDR2 ANQGSEA. Trimming took off 7 bases at V and 0 bases at J, with 16 bases between the two ends. Here the CDR3 reads CSAMGVARSYEQYF. Here the CDR3 DNA reads TGCAGCGCCATGGGGGTTGCCCGCTCCTACGAGCAGTACTTC.

This clonotype has only a few counts. The CDR3 DNA reads as TGTGCCAGCAGTTCCTCGGGACTGAGGGGATGGATTCAGTACTTC. Its translation is CASSSSGLRGWIQYF. The J gene is TRBJ2-4, the V gene TRBV12-3 or TRBV12-4, with D possibly being TRBD2 (6 bases). Trimming left V 4 bases short and J 10 bases short, with 20 bases between. This CDR3 has 15 residues.

In its sample, this clonotype is medium-sized. This rearrangement joins TRBV20-1 to TRBJ2-6; TRBD2 might be the D (5 bases). The CDR3 has 15 amino acids. Trimming removed 5 bases at V and 0 bases at J, with 11 bases between. The V gene's germline CDR1 is DFQATT and CDR2 SNEGSKA (reference sequence). The CDR3 region has the DNA TGCAGTGCTCCCCGGGATAGCTCTGGGGCCAACGTCCTGACTTTC. This encodes CSAPRDSSGANVLTF.

This clonotype appeared many times. The J gene is TRBJ1-2, the V gene TRBV6-6; 8 nucleotides align to TRBD1. This CDR3 is 13 amino acids long. Germline loops: CDR1 MNHNY, CDR2 SVGAGI (reference sequence). With V trimmed by 5 bases and J by 8 bases, 7 bases remained unmatched. CDR3 residues: CASSEGTGLGYTF. The CDR3 DNA is TGTGCCAGCAGTGAGGGGACAGGCCTGGGCTACACCTTC.

This clonotype was detected a few times. CDR3 amino acids: CASSPTGLETQYF. In nucleotides, the CDR3 is TGTGCCAGCAGCCCGACAGGGTTAGAGACCCAGTACTTC. The J gene is TRBJ2-5, the V gene TRBV5-6; TRBD1 aligns across 7 bases. The ends lost 4 bases at V and 4 bases at J; junction bases unmatched: 4. The CDR3 length is 13 residues. Per germline, CDR1 SGHDT and CDR2 YYEEEE.

The sample holds many counts of this clonotype. At one boundary the junction diverges from the germline segment, which might be a read error. V is TRBV7-2 and J is TRBJ2-1; 11 bases map to TRBD2. The V gene's germline CDR1 is SGHTA and CDR2 FQGNSA. The CDR3 contains 14 residues. CDR3 in DNA: TGTGCCAGCAGCCTAGCGGGGGGCTACAATGAGCAGTTCTTC. Amino acids: CASSLAGGYNEQFF.

The CDR3 spells CASSPVFRDKNYEQYF. The DNA for the CDR3 is TGTGCCAGCAGTCCCGTTTTCCGGGACAAGAACTACGAGCAGTACTTC. The gene calls are TRBV28 and TRBJ2-7, with a tentative D call TRBD1 (6 bases). Germline lookup yields CDR1 MDHEN and CDR2 SYDVKM. This CDR3 spans 16 amino acids. The germline V and J ends were trimmed by 5 bases and 3 bases, with 20 bases remaining between them.

This CDR3 reads CASSIYASQVSYNEQFF. As DNA, the CDR3 is TGTGCCAGTAGTATCTACGCCTCTCAAGTCTCCTACAATGAGCAGTTCTTC. The V call is TRBV19, the J call TRBJ2-1; D is unresolved. Germline V gene lookup returns CDR1 LNHDA and CDR2 SQIVND (reference sequence). The CDR3 totals 17 residues. V lost 3 bases and J 0 bases, leaving 15 bases between the germline ends.

In this sample, this clonotype turned up a few times. The V call is TRBV20-1, the J call TRBJ1-6; TRBD1 matches at 7 bases. Losses at the gene ends were 1 base for V and 9 bases for J; bases not matched to a gene: 3. This CDR3 contains 13 residues. Germline loops: CDR1 DFQATT, CDR2 SNEGSKA (reference sequence). The DNA for the CDR3 is TGCAGTGCTAGAGGACAGGGTGGTTCACCCCTCCACTTT. This codes for CSARGQGGSPLHF.

This clonotype was recorded many times. This rearrangement joins TRBV28 to TRBJ1-5; no firm D call. The CDR3 has 14 amino acids. Germline lookup yields CDR1 MDHEN and CDR2 SYDVKM. V was pared by 5 bases and J by 4 bases, with 12 bases between. DNA of the CDR3: TGTGCCAGCAGTGCTGGACTGTCAAATCAGCCCCAGCATTTT. Its protein is CASSAGLSNQPQHF.

The chain links TRBV2 to TRBJ2-1; D might be TRBD1 (5 bases). V lost 4 bases and J lost 8, with 15 bases in between. This CDR3 spans 14 amino acids. Germline V lookup: CDR1 SNHLY, CDR2 FYNNEI. CDR3 bases: TGTGCCAGCAGTGTAGGGTGGCAGGGTGATGAGCAGTTCTTC. This codes for CASSVGWQGDEQFF. Full variable domain (missing parts from reference TRBV2 and TRBJ2-1): EPEVTQTPSHQVTQMGQEVILRCVPISNHLYFYWYRQILGQKVEFLVSFYNNEISEKSEIFDDQFSVERPDGSNFTLKIRSTKLEDSAMYFCASSVGWQGDEQFFGPGTRLTVL.

This clonotype was found a few times. The CDR3: CASSRRSGTNTEAFF. The CDR3 coding sequence is TGTGCCAGCAGCCGAAGGTCAGGGACGAACACTGAAGCTTTCTTT. The chain is built from TRBV7-2 and TRBJ1-1; D may be TRBD1 (5 bases). Trimming took off 5 bases at V and 1 base at J, with 14 bases between the two ends. Germline CDR1 SGHTA, CDR2 FQGNSA. CDR3 length: 15 residues.

This clonotype was counted a single time. No conserved phenylalanine or tryptophan ends this CDR3, so it is likely a read error. The CDR3 DNA reads TGTGCCAGCAGTTTAGCCGGGACAGGGACCTACGAGCAGTACTTA. Translated, it gives CASSLAGTGTYEQYL. The rearrangement uses TRBV12-3 or TRBV12-4 and TRBJ2-7; 9 bases line up with TRBD1. The CDR3 totals 15 residues. V shed 0 bases and J 2 bases; nucleotides not matched to a gene: 2.

This clonotype turned up a few times. This chain joins TRBV7-8 and TRBJ2-1; 12 nucleotides align to TRBD2. The germline V gene encodes CDR1 SGHVS and CDR2 FQNEAQ. The CDR3 contains 15 residues. V trimming: 4 bases; J trimming: 5 bases; junction bases outside the gene matches: 3. The CDR3 loop reads CASSSRTSGNNEQFF. CDR3 DNA sequence: TGTGCCAGCAGCTCTCGGACTAGCGGGAACAATGAGCAGTTCTTC.

This clonotype was recorded a few times. The chain links TRBV7-2 to TRBJ1-3, with 10 bases matching TRBD1. The CDR3 consists of 16 residues. Trimming cost V 6 bases and J 1 base; bases outside gene matches: 6. Germline V lookup: CDR1 SGHTA, CDR2 FQGNSA. The CDR3 protein is CASSYDRGRSGNTIYF. The CDR3 DNA sequence: TGTGCCAGCAGTTACGACAGGGGGCGATCTGGAAACACCATATATTTT.

V gene TRBV28 combines with J gene TRBJ2-2, with 13 bases aligning to TRBD2. The CDR3 extends over 19 amino acids. In germline, CDR1 is MDHEN, CDR2 SYDVKM. With V trimmed by 4 bases and J by 0 bases, 8 bases remained unmatched. CDR3 DNA sequence: TGTGCCAGCAGTTCCTGGACTAGCGGGAGCTTGACGAACACCGGGGAGCTGTTTTTT. Translation: CASSSWTSGSLTNTGELFF.

The chain carries TRBV28 and TRBJ2-5, with D unclear. Per the germline V gene, CDR1 is MDHEN and CDR2 is SYDVKM. The CDR3 is 12 residues long. Trimming pared 7 bases from V and 8 bases from J, leaving 14 bases between. CDR3 region: CASTRAPETQYF. Written as DNA, the CDR3 is TGTGCCAGCACTAGGGCCCCGGAAACCCAGTACTTC.

This clonotype was counted a few times. CDR3 amino acids: CASSPQDRGPNGPQHF. The DNA for the CDR3 is TGTGCCAGCTCACCGCAGGACAGGGGGCCCAATGGGCCCCAGCATTTT. The chain employs TRBV18 and TRBJ1-5, with TRBD1 matching 11 bases. Germline-derived CDR1 and CDR2 are KGHSH and LQKENI. After removal of 3 bases from V and 9 bases from J, the junction contained 10 bases not matched to a gene. This CDR3 contains 16 residues.

This clonotype was picked up one time. This sequence joins TRBV7-9 and TRBJ2-2, with D possibly being TRBD1 or TRBD2 (5 bases each). Germline V gene data show CDR1 as SEHNR and CDR2 as FQNEAQ (reference sequence). V was trimmed by 8 bases and J by 3 bases, leaving 16 bases between them. The CDR3 covers 15 residues. CDR3 DNA sequence: TGTGCCAGCCGGTCGGGGCAGGGATACACCGGGGAGCTGTTTTTT. Translated: CASRSGQGYTGELFF.

This clonotype has only a few counts. The CDR3 sequence is CASSPYLDNSEAFF. The DNA of the CDR3 is TGTGCCAGCAGTCCGTATCTGGACAATTCTGAAGCTTTCTTT. The chain couples TRBV6-6 to TRBJ1-1, with D possibly matching TRBD1 (5 bases). This CDR3 has 14 amino acids. Germline V gene data show CDR1 as MNHNY and CDR2 as SVGAGI (reference sequence). V was shortened by 5 bases and J by 6 bases, with 16 bases between the two germline ends.

The chain is built from TRBV12-3 or TRBV12-4 and TRBJ1-6; D not certain. CDR3 length: 15 amino acids. V dropped 5 bases and J dropped 6 bases, with 14 bases sitting between them. The CDR3 region has the DNA TGTGCCAGCAGTGCTTATAATCAGCTTAATTCACCCCTCCACTTT. Translating it yields CASSAYNQLNSPLHF.